This TCR beta chain originates from a study of T cell responses to AZD1222 COVID-19 vaccine. The repertoire was sequenced with immunoSEQ multiplex PCR; TCRdb's copy has only in-frame clones and lacks some. The sample holds more than 70,000 clones, nearly 90% seen once. The CDR3 loop spans 15 amino acids. Germline CDR1 LGHDT, CDR2 YNNKEL (reference sequence). V lost 2 bases to trimming and J lost 4 bases; unmatched junction nucleotides: 6. This sample comprised peripheral blood, obtained on day 0 of AZD1222 vaccination. The sequence came from an adult in good health. The genes are TRBV3-1 (or the pseudogene TRBV3-2) and TRBJ2-7; 9 bases align to TRBD1. The CDR3 here is CASSQIGTGLYEQYF. CDR3 bases: TGTGCCAGCAGCCAAATTGGGACAGGGCTTTACGAGCAGTACTTC.